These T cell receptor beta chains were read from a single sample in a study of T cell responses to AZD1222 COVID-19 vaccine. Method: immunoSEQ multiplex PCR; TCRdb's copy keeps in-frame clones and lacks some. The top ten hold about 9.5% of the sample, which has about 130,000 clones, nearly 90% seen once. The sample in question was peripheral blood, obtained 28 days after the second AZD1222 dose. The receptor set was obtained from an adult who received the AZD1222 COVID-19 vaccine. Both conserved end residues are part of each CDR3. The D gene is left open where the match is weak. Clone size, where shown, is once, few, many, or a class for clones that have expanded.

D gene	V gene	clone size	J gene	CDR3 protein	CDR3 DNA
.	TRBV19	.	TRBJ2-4	CASSIARELDIQYF	TGTGCCAGTAGTATAGCCCGGGAGCTGGACATTCAGTACTTC
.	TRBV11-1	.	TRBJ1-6	CASSPWTDNSPLHF	TGTGCCAGCAGCCCGTGGACAGATAATTCACCCCTCCACTTT
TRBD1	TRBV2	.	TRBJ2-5	CASRVGTAQETQYF	TGTGCCAGCAGGGTCGGGACAGCCCAAGAGACCCAGTACTTC
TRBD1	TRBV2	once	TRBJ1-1	CASILQGGGEAFF	TGTGCCAGCATTTTACAGGGGGGAGGTGAAGCTTTCTTT
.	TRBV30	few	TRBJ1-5	CAWSFLDSNQPQHF	TGTGCCTGGAGTTTCCTGGACAGCAATCAGCCCCAGCATTTT
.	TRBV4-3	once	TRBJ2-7	CASSQVVQAAPFYEQYF	TGCGCCAGCAGCCAAGTGGTTCAGGCGGCACCCTTCTACGAGCAGTACTTC
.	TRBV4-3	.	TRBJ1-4	CASSQDPTGPNEKLFF	TGCGCCAGCAGCCAAGATCCGACGGGCCCTAATGAAAAACTGTTTTTT
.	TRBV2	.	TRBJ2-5	CASRPGVETQYF	TGTGCCAGCAGGCCAGGGGTAGAGACCCAGTACTTC
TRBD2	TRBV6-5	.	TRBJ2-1	CASSTSGLGKFF	TGTGCCAGCAGTACCTCCGGACTAGGAAAGTTCTTC
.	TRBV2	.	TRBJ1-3	CASSEALFTIYF	TGTGCCAGCAGTGAAGCGCTTTTCACCATATATTTT
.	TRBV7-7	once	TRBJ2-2	CASSPGLNTGELFF	TGTGCTAGCAGCCCAGGGCTGAACACCGGGGAGCTGTTTTTT
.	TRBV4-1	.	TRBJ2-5	CASSYGGQLGETQYF	TGCGCCAGCAGCTACGGGGGACAGCTGGGAGAGACCCAGTACTTC
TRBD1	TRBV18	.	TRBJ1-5	CASSPGQANSNQPQHF	TGTGCCAGCTCACCTGGACAGGCAAATAGCAATCAGCCCCAGCATTTT
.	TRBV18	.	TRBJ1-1	CASSPQKVVRAEGTEAFF	TGTGCCAGCTCACCACAGAAGGTAGTGCGGGCGGAGGGCACTGAAGCTTTCTTT
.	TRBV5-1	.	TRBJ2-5	CASSQVGQETQYF	TGCGCCAGCAGCCAGGTGGGACAAGAGACCCAGTACTTC
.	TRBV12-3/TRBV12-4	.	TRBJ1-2	CASSLLGGGYTF	TGTGCCAGCAGTTTACTGGGAGGTGGCTACACCTTC
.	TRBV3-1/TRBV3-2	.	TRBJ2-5	CASSPIEGETQYF	TGTGCCAGCAGCCCGATAGAAGGGGAGACCCAGTACTTC
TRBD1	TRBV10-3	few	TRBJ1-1	CATNAAGTANTEAFF	TGTGCCACCAACGCCGCCGGGACAGCAAACACTGAAGCTTTCTTT
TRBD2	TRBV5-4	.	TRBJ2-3	CASSFERGGRGTDTQYF	TGTGCCAGCAGCTTTGAGCGGGGGGGCCGGGGCACAGATACGCAGTATTTT
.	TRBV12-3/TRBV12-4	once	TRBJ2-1	CASSLLRVDEQFF	TGTGCCAGCAGTTTACTTAGGGTAGATGAGCAGTTCTTC
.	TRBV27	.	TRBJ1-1	CASSLSLPLTEAFF	TGTGCCAGCAGTTTATCTCTACCTTTGACTGAAGCTTTCTTT
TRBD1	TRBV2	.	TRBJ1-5	CASSDRTGGGQPQHF	TGTGCCAGCAGTGACAGGACAGGGGGTGGACAGCCCCAGCATTTT
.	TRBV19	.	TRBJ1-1	CASSLYVNTEAFF	TGTGCCAGTAGTCTGTACGTGAACACTGAAGCTTTCTTT
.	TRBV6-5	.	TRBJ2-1	CASRNLIRDNEQFF	TGTGCCAGCAGGAACCTCATAAGGGACAATGAGCAGTTCTTC
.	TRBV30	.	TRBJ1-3	CAWSTSSGNTIYF	TGTGCCTGGAGTACAAGCTCTGGAAACACCATATATTTT
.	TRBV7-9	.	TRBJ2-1	CASSLQAGLDEQFF	TGTGCCAGCAGCTTACAGGCAGGGCTCGATGAGCAGTTCTTC
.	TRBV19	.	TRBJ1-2	CASSTSEGKASYGYTF	TGTGCCAGTAGTACTTCCGAAGGCAAGGCCTCATATGGCTACACCTTC
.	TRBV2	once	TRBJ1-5	CASSALYSNQPQHF	TGTGCCAGCAGTGCCCTCTATAGCAATCAGCCCCAGCATTTT
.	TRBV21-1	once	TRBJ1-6	CASSKAPPVHF	TGTGCCAGCAGCAAAGCCCCTCCAGTCCACTTT
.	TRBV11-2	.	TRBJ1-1	CASSLDLGAEAFF	TGTGCCAGCAGCTTAGATTTGGGGGCTGAAGCTTTCTTT
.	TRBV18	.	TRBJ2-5	CASSLPVRQETQYF	TGTGCCAGCTCACTCCCCGTCCGGCAAGAGACCCAGTACTTC
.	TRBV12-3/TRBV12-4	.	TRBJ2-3	CASSSQVNTQYF	TGTGCCAGCAGTTCTCAGGTGAATACGCAGTATTTT
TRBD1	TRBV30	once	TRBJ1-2	CALHRDRSLNYGYTF	TGTGCCTTACACCGGGACAGAAGTCTTAACTATGGCTACACCTTC
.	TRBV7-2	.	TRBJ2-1	CASSLQGGRYNEQFF	TGTGCCAGCAGCTTACAGGGGGGCCGGTACAATGAGCAGTTCTTC
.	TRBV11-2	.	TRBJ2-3	CASSPRWGETGTDTQYF	TGTGCCAGCAGCCCCAGATGGGGGGAGACGGGCACAGATACGCAGTATTTT
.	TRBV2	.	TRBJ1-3	CASSRLSDNTIYF	TGTGCCAGCAGTCGCCTGTCCGATAACACCATATATTTT
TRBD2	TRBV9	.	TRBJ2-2	CASSAGWGLAGELFF	TGTGCCAGCAGCGCTGGATGGGGACTAGCCGGGGAGCTGTTTTTT
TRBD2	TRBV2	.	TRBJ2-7	CASNRYGGSYEQYF	TGTGCCAGCAATCGGTACGGGGGGTCCTACGAGCAGTACTTC
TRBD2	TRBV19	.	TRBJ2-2	CASASGRVAGELFF	TGTGCCAGTGCTAGCGGGAGGGTCGCCGGGGAGCTGTTTTTT
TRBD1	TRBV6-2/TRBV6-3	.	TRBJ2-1	CASSYPYRKGASYNEQFF	TGTGCCAGCAGTTACCCTTACCGGAAGGGGGCCTCCTACAATGAGCAGTTCTTC
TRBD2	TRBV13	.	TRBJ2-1	CASSPLAGGSHNEQFF	TGTGCCAGCAGCCCGCTAGCGGGAGGGTCCCACAATGAGCAGTTCTTC
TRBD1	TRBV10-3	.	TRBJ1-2	CAISDRGQGGGYTF	TGTGCCATCAGTGACCGCGGACAGGGGGGTGGCTACACCTTC
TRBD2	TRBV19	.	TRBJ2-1	CASGGGYNEQFF	TGTGCCAGCGGGGGGGGTTACAATGAGCAGTTCTTC
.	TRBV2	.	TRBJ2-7	CASTARAANEQYF	TGTGCCAGCACCGCCAGGGCAGCCAACGAGCAGTACTTC
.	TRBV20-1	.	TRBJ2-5	CSASQGLAQETQYF	TGCAGTGCTAGTCAGGGGCTGGCACAAGAGACCCAGTACTTC
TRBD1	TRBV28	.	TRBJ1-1	CASSQIRTGNTEAFF	TGTGCCAGCAGCCAAATAAGGACAGGGAACACTGAAGCTTTCTTT
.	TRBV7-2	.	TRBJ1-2	CASSLVSTGWRGYTF	TGTGCCAGCAGCTTAGTTTCGACAGGCTGGCGTGGCTACACCTTC
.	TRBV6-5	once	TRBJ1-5	CASSYSGLSNQPQHF	TGTGCCAGCAGTTACTCGGGGTTGAGCAATCAGCCCCAGCATTTT
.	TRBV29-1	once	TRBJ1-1	CSVDNVAGENTEAFF	TGCAGCGTTGACAACGTAGCGGGAGAGAACACTGAAGCTTTCTTT
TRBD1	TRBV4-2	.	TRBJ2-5	CASSSPGQGSETQYF	TGTGCCAGCAGCTCCCCGGGACAGGGGTCGGAGACCCAGTACTTC
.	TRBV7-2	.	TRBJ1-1	CASSFIVGWTEAFF	TGTGCCAGCAGCTTTATCGTAGGTTGGACTGAAGCTTTCTTT
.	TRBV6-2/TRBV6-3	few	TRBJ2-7	CASSYGTAAYEQYF	TGTGCCAGCAGTTACGGGACGGCCGCCTACGAGCAGTACTTC
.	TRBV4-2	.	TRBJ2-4	CASSQSGRGIQYF	TGTGCCAGCAGCCAATCCGGGCGCGGCATTCAGTACTTC
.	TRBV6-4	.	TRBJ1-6	CASSEVENSPLHF	TGTGCCAGCAGTGAGGTAGAGAATTCACCCCTCCACTTT
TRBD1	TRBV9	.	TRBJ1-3	CASSAPGQISGNTIYF	TGTGCCAGCAGCGCCCCGGGACAGATTTCTGGAAACACCATATATTTT
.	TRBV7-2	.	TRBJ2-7	CASSAAYEQYF	TGTGCCAGCAGCGCCGCCTACGAGCAGTACTTC
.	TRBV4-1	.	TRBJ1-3	CASSQVWISSGNTIYF	TGCGCCAGCAGCCAAGTATGGATAAGCTCTGGAAACACCATATATTTT
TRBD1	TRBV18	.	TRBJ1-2	CASSPPGQGANYGYTF	TGTGCCAGCTCACCACCGGGACAGGGGGCTAACTATGGCTACACCTTC